This passage covers 18 T cell receptor beta chains from one sample sequenced in a study of cytomegalovirus exposure and HLA in healthy donors. PCR involved 60 Vbeta and 13 Jbeta primers. Generated by immunoSEQ multiplex PCR, the TCRdb table keeps only in-frame clones and is missing some. The sample carries approximately 160,000 clones, approximately 80% recorded once. Sequencing was carried out using PBMCs. The receptors were gathered from a woman aged 40-49 years in good health and CMV-seropositive.

The count of this clone is one. The chain couples TRBV28 to TRBJ1-3, with 8 bases that match TRBD1. Germline trimming cut 2 bases from V and 2 bases from J; bases unmatched to any gene: 2. The CDR3 covers 15 residues. The germline gives CDR1 MDHEN, CDR2 SYDVKM. As DNA, the CDR3 is TGTGCCAGCAGTTTACTGACAGGGGCTGGAAACACCATATATTTT. It is translated as CASSLLTGAGNTIYF.

This chain uses TRBV11-3 with TRBJ1-1; D may be TRBD1 (6 bases). The V end lost 0 bases, the J end lost 0 bases, and 11 bases lay between the germline ends. CDR3 length: 16 residues. The V gene's germline CDR1 is SGHNT and CDR2 YENEEA. The CDR3 nucleotides are TGTGCCAGCAGCTTAGAGGCGGGGGGCATGAACACTGAAGCTTTCTTT. Its protein product is CASSLEAGGMNTEAFF. The full variable domain, in which reference TRBV11-3 and TRBJ1-1 provide the parts outside the CDR3, is EAGVVQSPRYKIIEKKQPVAFWCNPISGHNTLYWYLQNLGQGPELLIRYENEEAVDDSQLPKDRFSAERLKGVDSTLKIQPAELGDSAVYLCASSLEAGGMNTEAFFGQGTRLTVV.

The rearrangement joins TRBV7-9 to TRBJ1-4, with 9 positions matching TRBD1. The V gene end was trimmed by 7 bases and the J gene end by 4 bases; junction bases not matched to a gene: 4. Germline CDR1 reads SEHNR; CDR2 reads FQNEAQ (reference sequence). CDR3 length: 14 amino acids. CDR3 in DNA: TGTGCCAGCACGTCGGGACAGGGTAATGAAAAACTGTTTTTT. This translates into CASTSGQGNEKLFF.

This clone was observed a handful of times. This chain joins TRBV4-2 and TRBJ2-2; the match to TRBD2 covers 8 bases. The ends lost 4 bases at V and 5 bases at J; junction bases unmatched: 15. CDR1 and CDR2 from the germline V gene are LGHNA and YNFKEQ. The CDR3 is made up of 18 amino acids. CDR3 in amino acids: CASSPTPSVAGRTGELFF. The CDR3, as DNA: TGTGCCAGCAGCCCCACACCCTCAGTAGCGGGAAGGACCGGGGAGCTGTTTTTT.

The chain combines TRBV7-9 with TRBJ2-3; D might be TRBD1 (6 bases). Germline CDR1 SEHNR, CDR2 FQNEAQ (reference sequence). This CDR3 contains 14 residues. V was trimmed by 3 bases and J by 2 bases, leaving 9 bases between them. CDR3 in DNA: TGTGCCAGCAGCTTCGGACAGAACACAGATACGCAGTATTTT. Translation gives CASSFGQNTDTQYF.

J is TRBJ1-5 and V is TRBV29-1; 10 bases are shared with TRBD1. CDR1 SQVTM and CDR2 ANQGSEA come from the germline V gene. The V segment lost 5 bases and the J segment 3 bases; nucleotides outside the gene matches: 4. CDR3 length: 14 amino acids. This chain's CDR3 is CSVSTGGNNQPQHF. The CDR3 nucleotides are TGCAGCGTTTCGACAGGGGGCAACAATCAGCCCCAGCATTTT.

V gene TRBV10-2 combines with J gene TRBJ1-5; the D gene is possibly TRBD1 (5 bases). CDR3 length equals 13 residues. Trimming pared 4 bases from V and 4 bases from J, leaving 8 bases between. The germline gives CDR1 WSHSY, CDR2 SAAADI. DNA of the CDR3: TGCGCCAGCAGTGTACAGGCAAATCAGCCCCAGCATTTT. Translated, it gives CASSVQANQPQHF.

The chain links TRBV5-4 to TRBJ1-2; 8 bases align to TRBD1. CDR1 is SGHNT and CDR2 is YYREEE in the germline V gene (reference sequence). V trimming: 0 bases; J trimming: 7 bases; junction bases outside the gene matches: 5. There are 14 residues in the CDR3. The CDR3 coding sequence is TGTGCCAGCAGCTTGGTCACAGGGGGTGTTGGCTACACCTTC. Translation: CASSLVTGGVGYTF.

V usage is TRBV5-8 and J usage is TRBJ1-5; D is possibly TRBD1 (6 bases). CDR1 is SGHTS and CDR2 is YDEGEE in the germline V gene. This CDR3 contains 13 residues. V was trimmed by 0 bases and J by 9 bases, leaving 10 bases between them. CDR3 in amino acids: CASSLGQVRPQHF. The CDR3 nucleotides are TGTGCCAGCAGCTTGGGACAGGTCAGGCCCCAGCATTTT.

The chain has TRBV7-2 and TRBJ2-7; TRBD2 aligns across 7 bases. After removal of 5 bases from V and 3 bases from J, the junction contained 7 bases not matched to a gene. This CDR3 has 14 residues. CDR1 is SGHTA and CDR2 is FQGNSA in the germline V gene. The CDR3 DNA follows: TGTGCCAGCAGCCCTGGACTAGATCACTACGAGCAGTACTTC. Protein: CASSPGLDHYEQYF.

This sequence joins TRBV7-2 and TRBJ2-1; 7 positions match TRBD2. CDR3 length equals 15 residues. The germline gives CDR1 SGHTA, CDR2 FQGNSA. V was pared by 8 bases and J by 10 bases, with 17 bases of the junction left unmatched. The CDR3 nucleotides are TGTGCCAGCGGGGGTGGCCGCGGGAGAGCAGGGGAGCAGTTCTTC. Translated, it gives CASGGGRGRAGEQFF.

The chain combines TRBV19 with TRBJ1-2; tentatively, D is TRBD1 (5 bases). The CDR3 sequence is 14 residues long. Per germline, CDR1 LNHDA and CDR2 SQIVND (reference sequence). With 0 bases removed from V and 2 bases from J, the gap between germline ends came to 7 bases. The CDR3 DNA is TGTGCCAGTAGTATAGAGGCAGGGAACTATGGCTACACCTTC. Translated, it gives CASSIEAGNYGYTF.

This clone occurred a few times. The rearrangement uses TRBV7-2 and TRBJ2-3; tentative D call: TRBD1 (5 bases). V was shortened by 4 bases and J by 5 bases, with 10 bases between the two germline ends. The CDR3 is 13 amino acids. The germline gives CDR1 SGHTA, CDR2 FQGNSA. The CDR3 here is CASSYNRGDTQYF. The CDR3 DNA follows: TGTGCCAGCAGCTATAATAGGGGAGATACGCAGTATTTT.

The chain links TRBV27 to TRBJ2-1, with D possibly being TRBD2 (5 bases). Germline V gene lookup returns CDR1 MNHEY and CDR2 SMNVEV (reference sequence). V gave up 2 bases and J gave up 12 bases, with 14 bases separating them. CDR3 length: 13 residues. DNA for the CDR3: TGTGCCAGCAGTTTAGGGCTAGGCGGAGGGCAGTTCTTC. Its translation is CASSLGLGGGQFF.

This chain links TRBV7-7 with TRBJ2-2, with D unresolved. V was shortened by 5 bases and J by 6 bases, with 16 bases between the two germline ends. CDR3 length: 15 amino acids. CDR1 and CDR2 (germline): SSHAT, FNYEAQ (reference sequence). Here the CDR3 reads CASSQLDGWAGELFF. DNA for the CDR3: TGTGCCAGCAGCCAGCTAGACGGGTGGGCCGGGGAGCTGTTTTTT. The variable domain in full, completed from reference TRBV7-7 and TRBJ2-2, reads GAGVSQSPRYKVTKRGQDVTLRCDPISSHATLYWYQQALGQGPEFLTYFNYEAQPDKSGLPSDRFSAERPEGSISTLTIQRTEQRDSAMYRCASSQLDGWAGELFFGEGSRLTVL.

In its sample, this clone was seen once. This rearrangement joins TRBV6-6 to TRBJ1-5; 11 nucleotides agree with TRBD1. V was pared by 6 bases and J by 6 bases, with 7 bases of the junction left unmatched. The CDR3 contains 15 residues. Germline assignment: CDR1 MNHNY and CDR2 SVGAGI (reference sequence). DNA of the CDR3: TGTGCCAGCAGACGTGGACAGGGGGCGACTCAGCCCCAGCATTTT. As protein: CASRRGQGATQPQHF.

The chain has TRBV5-1 and TRBJ1-3, with 8 bases aligning to TRBD1. Per the germline V gene, CDR1 is SGHRS and CDR2 is YFSETQ. Trimming at V came to 1 base and at J to 2 bases, leaving 14 bases not matched to a gene. The CDR3 runs to 19 residues. The CDR3, as DNA: TGCGCCAGCAGCTTGACCTTGGACAGGGAATCTGTAACTGGAAACACCATATATTTT. This translates into CASSLTLDRESVTGNTIYF. Complete variable domain (other parts from reference TRBV5-1 and TRBJ1-3): KAGVTQTPRYLIKTRGQQVTLSCSPISGHRSVSWYQQTPGQGLQFLFEYFSETQRNKGNFPGRFSGRQFSNSRSEMNVSTLELGDSALYLCASSLTLDRESVTGNTIYFGEGSWLTVV.

The chain combines TRBV10-3 with TRBJ2-6; D is ambiguous. Trimming pared 3 bases from V and 4 bases from J, leaving 10 bases between. The CDR3 consists of 15 residues. Germline V gives CDR1 ENHRY, CDR2 SYGVKD. CDR3 protein: CAISDPITGANVLTF. DNA for the CDR3: TGTGCCATCAGTGATCCAATAACAGGGGCCAACGTCCTGACTTTC.